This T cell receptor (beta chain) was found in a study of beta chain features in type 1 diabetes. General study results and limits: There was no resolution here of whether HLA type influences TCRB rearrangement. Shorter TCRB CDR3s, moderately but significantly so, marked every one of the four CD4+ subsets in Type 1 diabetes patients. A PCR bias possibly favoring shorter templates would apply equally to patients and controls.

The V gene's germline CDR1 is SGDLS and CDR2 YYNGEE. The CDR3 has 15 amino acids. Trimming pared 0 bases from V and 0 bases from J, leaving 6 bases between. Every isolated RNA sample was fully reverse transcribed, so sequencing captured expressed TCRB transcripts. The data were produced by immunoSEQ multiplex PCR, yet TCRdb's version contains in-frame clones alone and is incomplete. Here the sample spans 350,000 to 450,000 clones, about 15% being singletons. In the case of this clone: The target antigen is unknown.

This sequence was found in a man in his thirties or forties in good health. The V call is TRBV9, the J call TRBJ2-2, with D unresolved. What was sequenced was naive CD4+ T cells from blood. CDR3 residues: CASSVAASNTGELFF. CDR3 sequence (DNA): TGTGCCAGCAGCGTAGCTGCTTCGAACACCGGGGAGCTGTTTTTT.